The clone carrying this T cell receptor (beta chain) was picked up many times. Each cDNA molecule carried a unique molecular identifier. Using its own MiXCR run on the 5' RACE reads, TCRdb lists one record per CDR3 protein. This table holds roughly 53,000 distinct CDR3 sequences, around 10% found once. The sample belongs to a study of early T cells in non-severe SARS-CoV-2 infection. Germline lookup yields CDR1 DFQATT and CDR2 SNEGSKA (reference sequence). The length of the CDR3 is 14 residues. Germline trimming cut 3 bases from V and 4 bases from J; bases unmatched to any gene: 4. The J gene is TRBJ2-3, the V gene TRBV20-1, with 10 bases identical to TRBD1. The sequence was collected from an adult who was a healthcare worker with PCR-confirmed SARS-CoV-2 infection or an uninfected control (not recorded which). Sample: whole blood, taken at baseline. CDR3 sequence: CSARTGGLADTQYF. The CDR3 DNA sequence: TGCAGTGCTAGGACAGGGGGCTTGGCAGATACGCAGTATTTT.